Listed here are 9 T cell receptor beta chains from one sample, sequenced in a study of human T cells and chemical hapten exposure. TCRdb ran MiXCR on the RACE reads and lists one entry per CDR3 protein. In the table there are fewer than 350,000 distinct CDR3 sequences, 7.5% to 8% of which are singletons. The time point is: pre-sensitization, week 0. Treatment: therapeutic diphenylcyclopropenone sensitization with weekly scalp DPC. Material: whole blood, obtained in connection with sensitization to the hapten diphenylcyclopropenone (DPC). The source is a man aged 18-30 years with alopecia areata. Some clones in this sample may be carry-over from other donors' samples.

This clonotype was recorded a few times. The chain employs TRBV3-1 and TRBJ2-3; no clear D gene. The V end was cut by 4 bases, the J end by 4 bases, with 9 bases between. Germline lookup yields CDR1 LGHDT and CDR2 YNNKEL (reference sequence). This CDR3 region has 13 residues. CDR3 protein: CASSRKTSDTQYF. CDR3 DNA sequence: TGTGCCAGCAGCCGAAAGACCTCAGATACGCAGTATTTT.

This clonotype was found a few times. J is TRBJ1-1 and V is TRBV7-2; no reliable D call. CDR3 length: 15 amino acids. Trimming cost V 5 bases and J 4 bases, with 17 bases left between them. In germline, CDR1 is SGHTA, CDR2 FQGNSA. CDR3 region: CASSENLVLGTEAFF. In DNA, the CDR3 is TGTGCCAGCAGCGAGAACTTGGTACTAGGCACTGAAGCTTTCTTT.

The chain links TRBV5-4 to TRBJ1-1; tentative D call: TRBD1 (6 bases). Germline lookup yields CDR1 SGHNT and CDR2 YYREEE (reference sequence). Trimming removed 1 base from V and 6 bases from J, with 7 bases in between. CDR3 length: 12 residues. This chain's CDR3 is CASSLYRAEAFF. Here the CDR3 DNA reads TGTGCCAGCAGCTTGTACAGGGCTGAAGCTTTCTTT.

The gene calls are TRBV7-2 and TRBJ2-3, with 7 nucleotides matching TRBD2. CDR1 and CDR2 from the germline V gene are SGHTA and FQGNSA. The CDR3 length is 15 residues. J lost 3 bases, V lost 0 bases, and 3 bases had no gene match. The CDR3 sequence: CASSLAGGWTDTQYF. DNA for the CDR3: TGTGCCAGCAGCTTAGCGGGGGGGTGGACAGATACGCAGTATTTT.

The table lists this clonotype with a few counts. The J gene is TRBJ2-7, the V gene TRBV28, with D perhaps matching TRBD1 (5 bases). CDR3 length: 17 residues. Germline CDR1 reads MDHEN; CDR2 reads SYDVKM. Trimming pared 8 bases from V and 7 bases from J, leaving 30 bases between. CDR3 coding DNA: TGTGCCAGCCCACCCCTCGGTCAGGGCGATCAATTACAGGAGCAGTACTTC. It is translated as CASPPLGQGDQLQEQYF.

This clonotype was seen many times. This chain links TRBV6-2 or TRBV6-3 with TRBJ2-2; no clear D gene. Germline V gene lookup returns CDR1 MNHEY and CDR2 SVGEGT. This CDR3 spans 14 amino acids. Trimming took 5 bases from V and 5 from J, leaving 12 bases between them. CDR3 DNA: TGTGCCAGCAGTACGCCCTCAGCGACCGGGGAGCTGTTTTTT. It encodes CASSTPSATGELFF.

This chain uses TRBV7-2 with TRBJ2-1; D unresolved. V was trimmed by 3 bases and J by 10 bases, leaving 13 bases between them. The CDR3 runs 13 residues. Germline CDR1 and CDR2: SGHTA and FQGNSA. Written as DNA, the CDR3 is TGTGCCAGCAGCTTGGGCTCCTTGCGGGAGCAGTTCTTC. It codes for CASSLGSLREQFF. Drawing the rest from reference TRBV7-2 and TRBJ2-1, the complete variable domain is GAGVSQSPSNKVTEKGKDVELRCDPISGHTALYWYRQSLGQGLEFLIYFQGNSAPDKSGLPSDRFSAERTGGSVSTLTIQRTQQEDSAVYLCASSLGSLREQFFGPGTRLTVL.

The chain has TRBV25-1 and TRBJ1-1; the D gene is possibly TRBD1 (5 bases). The germline V gene has CDR1 MGHDK and CDR2 SYGVNS. The CDR3 loop spans 15 amino acids. Trimming removed 7 bases at V and 2 bases at J, with 17 bases between. Here the CDR3 DNA reads TGTGCCAGCAACGCCCCCGGGGCTGGAAACACTGAAGCTTTCTTT. Its protein product is CASNAPGAGNTEAFF. Drawing the rest from reference TRBV25-1 and TRBJ1-1, the complete variable domain is EADIYQTPRYLVIGTGKKITLECSQTMGHDKMYWYQQDPGMELHLIHYSYGVNSTEKGDLSSESTVSRIRTEHFPLTLESARPSHTSQYLCASNAPGAGNTEAFFGQGTRLTVV.

J is TRBJ1-4 and V is TRBV4-1; D might be TRBD1 (6 bases). This CDR3 is 18 amino acids long. Germline CDR1 MGHRA, CDR2 YSYEKL. Trimming took 4 bases from V and 0 from J, leaving 18 bases between them. The CDR3 sequence: CASSLPDSLFATNEKLFF. In DNA form, the CDR3 reads TGCGCCAGCAGCCTGCCGGACAGTTTATTTGCAACTAATGAAAAACTGTTTTTT.